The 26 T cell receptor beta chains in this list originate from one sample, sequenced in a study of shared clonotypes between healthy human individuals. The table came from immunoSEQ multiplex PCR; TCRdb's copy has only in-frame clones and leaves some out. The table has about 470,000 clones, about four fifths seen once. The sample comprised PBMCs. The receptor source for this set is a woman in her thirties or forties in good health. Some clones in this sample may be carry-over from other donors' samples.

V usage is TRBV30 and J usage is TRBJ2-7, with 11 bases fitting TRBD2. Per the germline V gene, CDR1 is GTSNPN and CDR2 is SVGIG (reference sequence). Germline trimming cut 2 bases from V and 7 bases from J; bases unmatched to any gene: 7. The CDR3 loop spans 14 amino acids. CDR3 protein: CAWSIGLAGTEQYF. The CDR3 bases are TGTGCCTGGAGTATAGGACTAGCGGGTACAGAGCAGTACTTC.

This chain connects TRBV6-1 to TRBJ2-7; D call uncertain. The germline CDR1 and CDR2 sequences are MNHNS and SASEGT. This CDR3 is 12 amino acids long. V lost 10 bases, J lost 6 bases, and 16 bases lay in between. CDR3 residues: CATTNAQGEQYF. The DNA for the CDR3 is TGTGCCACTACGAACGCGCAAGGCGAGCAGTACTTC.

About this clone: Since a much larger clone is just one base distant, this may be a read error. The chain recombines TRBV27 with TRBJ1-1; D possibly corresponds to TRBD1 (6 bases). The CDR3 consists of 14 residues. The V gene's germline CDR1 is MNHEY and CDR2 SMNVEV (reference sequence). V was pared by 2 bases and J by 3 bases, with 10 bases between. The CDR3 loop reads CASSLNRVDTEAFF. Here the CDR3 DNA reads TGTGCCAGCAGTTTAAACAGGGTGGACACTGAAGCTTTCTTT.

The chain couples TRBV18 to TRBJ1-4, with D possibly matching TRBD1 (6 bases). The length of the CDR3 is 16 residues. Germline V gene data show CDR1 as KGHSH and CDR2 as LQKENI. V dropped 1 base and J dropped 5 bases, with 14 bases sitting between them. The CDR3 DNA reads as TGTGCCAGCTCACCACTAACCGGGACACTCAATGAAAAACTGTTTTTT. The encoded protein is CASSPLTGTLNEKLFF.

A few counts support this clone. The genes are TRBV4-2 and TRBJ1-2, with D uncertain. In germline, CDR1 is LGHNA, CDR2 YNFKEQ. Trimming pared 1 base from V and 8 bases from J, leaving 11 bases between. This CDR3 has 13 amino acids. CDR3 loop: CASSQGGVGGYTF. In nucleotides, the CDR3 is TGTGCCAGCAGCCAAGGGGGAGTAGGAGGCTACACCTTC.

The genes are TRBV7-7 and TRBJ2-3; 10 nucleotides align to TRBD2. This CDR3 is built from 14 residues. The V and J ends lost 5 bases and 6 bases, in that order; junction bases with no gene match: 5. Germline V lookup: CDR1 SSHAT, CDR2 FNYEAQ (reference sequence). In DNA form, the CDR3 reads TGTGCCAGCAGCCCTAGCGGGAGTGGGGATACGCAGTATTTT. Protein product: CASSPSGSGDTQYF.

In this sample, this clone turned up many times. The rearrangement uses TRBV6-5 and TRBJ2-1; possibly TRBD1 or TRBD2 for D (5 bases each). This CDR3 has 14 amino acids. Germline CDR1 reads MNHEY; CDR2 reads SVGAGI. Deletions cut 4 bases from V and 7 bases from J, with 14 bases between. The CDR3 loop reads CASSSQLGVNEQFF. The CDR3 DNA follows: TGTGCCAGCAGTTCCCAACTGGGGGTGAATGAGCAGTTCTTC.

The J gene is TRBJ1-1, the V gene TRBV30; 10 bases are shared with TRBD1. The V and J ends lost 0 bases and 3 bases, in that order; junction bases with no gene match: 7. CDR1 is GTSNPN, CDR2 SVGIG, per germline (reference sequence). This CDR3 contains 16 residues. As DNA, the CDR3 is TGTGCCTGGAGTGTACGGCCGGGACAGGGGTACACTGAAGCTTTCTTT. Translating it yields CAWSVRPGQGYTEAFF.

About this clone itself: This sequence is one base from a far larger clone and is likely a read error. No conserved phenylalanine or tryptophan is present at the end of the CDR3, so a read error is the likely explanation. The CDR3 loop is CASSVGTGGSQPQHL. The CDR3 nucleotides are TGTGCCAGCAGCGTAGGGACAGGGGGATCTCAGCCCCAGCATCTT. J is TRBJ1-5 and V is TRBV9; 10 bases fit TRBD1. CDR1 is SGDLS, CDR2 YYNGEE, per germline. V lost 0 bases to trimming and J lost 6 bases; unmatched junction nucleotides: 3. This CDR3 comprises 15 residues.

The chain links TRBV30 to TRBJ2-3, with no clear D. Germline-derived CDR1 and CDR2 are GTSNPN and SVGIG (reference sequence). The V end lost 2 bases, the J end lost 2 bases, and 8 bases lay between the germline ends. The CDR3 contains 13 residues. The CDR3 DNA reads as TGTGCCTGGAGTCCCGGTAACACAGATACGCAGTATTTT. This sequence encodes CAWSPGNTDTQYF. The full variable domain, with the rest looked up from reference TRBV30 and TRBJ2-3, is SQTIHQWPATLVQPVGSPLSLECTVEGTSNPNLYWYRQAAGRGLQLLFYSVGIGQISSEVPQNLSASRPQDRQFILSSKKLLLSDSGFYLCAWSPGNTDTQYFGPGTRLTVL.

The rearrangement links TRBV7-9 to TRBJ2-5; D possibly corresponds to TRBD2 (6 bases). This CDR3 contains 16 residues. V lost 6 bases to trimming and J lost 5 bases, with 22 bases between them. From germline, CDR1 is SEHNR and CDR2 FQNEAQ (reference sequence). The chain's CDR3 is CASRPGIGTFHETQYF. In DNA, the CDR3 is TGTGCCAGCAGGCCAGGAATTGGGACTTTCCACGAGACCCAGTACTTC.

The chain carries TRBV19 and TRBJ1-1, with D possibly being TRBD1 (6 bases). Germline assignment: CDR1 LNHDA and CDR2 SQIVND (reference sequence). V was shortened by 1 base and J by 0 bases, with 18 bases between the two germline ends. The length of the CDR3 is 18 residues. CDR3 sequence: CASSIGGQGRFMNTEAFF. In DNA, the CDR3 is TGTGCCAGTAGTATAGGGGGTCAGGGGAGGTTCATGAACACTGAAGCTTTCTTT. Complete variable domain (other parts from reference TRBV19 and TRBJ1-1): DGGITQSPKYLFRKEGQNVTLSCEQNLNHDAMYWYRQDPGQGLRLIYYSQIVNDFQKGDIAEGYSVSREKKESFPLTVTSAQKNPTAFYLCASSIGGQGRFMNTEAFFGQGTRLTVV.

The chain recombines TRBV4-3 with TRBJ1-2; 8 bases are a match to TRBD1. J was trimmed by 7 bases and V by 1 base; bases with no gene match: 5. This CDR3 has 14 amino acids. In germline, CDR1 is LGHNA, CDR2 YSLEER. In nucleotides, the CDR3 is TGCGCCAGCAGCCAAGTAGGACAGGGACGTGGCTACACCTTC. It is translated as CASSQVGQGRGYTF.

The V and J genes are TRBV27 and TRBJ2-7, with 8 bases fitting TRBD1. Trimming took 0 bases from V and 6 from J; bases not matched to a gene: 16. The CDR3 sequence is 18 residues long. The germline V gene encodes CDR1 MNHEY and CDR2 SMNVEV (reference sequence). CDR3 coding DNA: TGTGCCAGCAGTTTATCGCCCTTGGGCAGGGGGCTTTTCATCGAGCAGTACTTC. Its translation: CASSLSPLGRGLFIEQYF.

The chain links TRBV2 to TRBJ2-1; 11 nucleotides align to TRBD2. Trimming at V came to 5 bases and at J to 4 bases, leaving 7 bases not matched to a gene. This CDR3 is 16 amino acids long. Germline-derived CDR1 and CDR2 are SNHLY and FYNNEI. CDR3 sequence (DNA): TGTGCCAGCAGTTTCCCCGGGACTAGCGGTTACAATGAGCAGTTCTTC. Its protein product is CASSFPGTSGYNEQFF.

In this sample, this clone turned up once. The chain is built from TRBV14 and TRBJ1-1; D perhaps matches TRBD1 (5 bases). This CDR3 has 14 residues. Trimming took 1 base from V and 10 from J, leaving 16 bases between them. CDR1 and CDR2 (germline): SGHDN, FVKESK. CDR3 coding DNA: TGTGCCAGCAGCCAAGCCGGGGCTTGGGAGGGAGCTTTCTTT. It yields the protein CASSQAGAWEGAFF.

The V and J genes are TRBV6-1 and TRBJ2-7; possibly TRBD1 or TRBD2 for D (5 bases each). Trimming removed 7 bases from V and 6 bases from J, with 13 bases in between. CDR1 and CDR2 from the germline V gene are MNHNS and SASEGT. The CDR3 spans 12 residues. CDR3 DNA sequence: TGTGCCAGCACCGTGCCGGGGCGCGAGCAGTACTTC. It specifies CASTVPGREQYF.

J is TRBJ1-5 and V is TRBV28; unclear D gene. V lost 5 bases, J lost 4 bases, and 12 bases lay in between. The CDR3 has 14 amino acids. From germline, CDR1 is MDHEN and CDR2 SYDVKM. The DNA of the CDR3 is TGTGCCAGCAGTATCGGGCTGCTAAATCAGCCCCAGCATTTT. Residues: CASSIGLLNQPQHF.

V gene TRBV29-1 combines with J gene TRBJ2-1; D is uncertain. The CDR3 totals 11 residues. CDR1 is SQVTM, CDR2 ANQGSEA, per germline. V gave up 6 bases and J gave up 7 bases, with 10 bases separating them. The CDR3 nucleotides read TGCAGCGTGAGAAGGGCTAATGAGCAGTTCTTC. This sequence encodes CSVRRANEQFF.

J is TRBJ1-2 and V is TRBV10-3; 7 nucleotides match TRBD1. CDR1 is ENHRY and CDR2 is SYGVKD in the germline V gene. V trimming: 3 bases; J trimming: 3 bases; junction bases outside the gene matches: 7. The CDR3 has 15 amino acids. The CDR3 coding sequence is TGTGCCATCAGTGAACCGCGGACAGGACACTATGGCTACACCTTC. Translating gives CAISEPRTGHYGYTF.

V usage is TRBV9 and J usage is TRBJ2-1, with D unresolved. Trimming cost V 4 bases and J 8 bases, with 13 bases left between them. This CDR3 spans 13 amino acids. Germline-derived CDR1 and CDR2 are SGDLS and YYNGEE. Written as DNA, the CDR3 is TGTGCCAGCAGCCCCTTCGAGTTCGATGAGCAGTTCTTC. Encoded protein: CASSPFEFDEQFF.

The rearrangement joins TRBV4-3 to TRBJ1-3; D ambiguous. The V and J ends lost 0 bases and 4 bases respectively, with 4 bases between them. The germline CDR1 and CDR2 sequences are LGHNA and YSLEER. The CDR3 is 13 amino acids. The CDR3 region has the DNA TGCGCCAGCAGCCAAGATCTCGGAAACACCATATATTTT. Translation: CASSQDLGNTIYF.

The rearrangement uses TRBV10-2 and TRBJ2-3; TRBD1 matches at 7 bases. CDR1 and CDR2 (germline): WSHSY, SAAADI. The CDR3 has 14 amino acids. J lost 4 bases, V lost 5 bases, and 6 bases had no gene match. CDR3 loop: CASSHGQASDTQYF. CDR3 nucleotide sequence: TGCGCCAGCAGTCACGGACAGGCCTCAGATACGCAGTATTTT.

The CDR3 DNA is TGTGCCAGCAGCGTGGGGGGATACTCTGGAAACACCATATATTTT. Its protein product is CASSVGGYSGNTIYF. This chain links TRBV9 with TRBJ1-3; weak D call: TRBD1 (5 bases). The CDR3 consists of 15 residues. The V end was cut by 2 bases, the J end by 0 bases, with 9 bases between. The germline CDR1 and CDR2 sequences are SGDLS and YYNGEE.

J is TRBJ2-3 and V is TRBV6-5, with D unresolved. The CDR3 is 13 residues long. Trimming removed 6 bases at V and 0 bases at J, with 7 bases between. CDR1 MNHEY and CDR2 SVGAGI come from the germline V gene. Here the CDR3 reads CASRSPSTDTQYF. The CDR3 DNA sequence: TGTGCCAGCAGGAGCCCAAGCACAGATACGCAGTATTTT.

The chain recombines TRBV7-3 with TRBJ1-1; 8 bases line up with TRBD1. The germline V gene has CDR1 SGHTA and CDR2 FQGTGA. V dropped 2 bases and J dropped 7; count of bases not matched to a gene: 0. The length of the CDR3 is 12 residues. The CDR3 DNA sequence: TGTGCCAGCAGCTTAGGGACAGGTGAAGCTTTCTTT. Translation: CASSLGTGEAFF. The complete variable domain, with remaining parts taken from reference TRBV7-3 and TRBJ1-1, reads GAGVSQTPSNKVTEKGKYVELRCDPISGHTALYWYRQSLGQGPEFLIYFQGTGAADDSGLPNDRFFAVRPEGSVSTLKIQRTERGDSAVYLCASSLGTGEAFFGQGTRLTVV.